A single T cell receptor beta chain is shown here with its context. The antigen it binds to is not known. One base away there is no much larger clone; base qualities are not given. TCRbeta CDR3 regions were amplified from genomic DNA using the immunoSEQ Assay, a bias-controlled multiplex PCR. For the original study's pipeline: The number of nucleated cells in each sample was estimated by amplification of reference gene primers within the assay. To quantify the absolute abundance of each unique TCRbeta CDR3 rearrangement, sequence reads were collapsed and filtered. For each sample, productive Simpson clonality was calculated as the square root of Simpson's diversity index across productive rearrangements. TCRdb re-hosts the immuneACCESS table, in-frame sequences only. Its copies lack some clones; in the studies checked, an unresolved V gene accounts for under half of them, and the cause for the rest is not known. That table is the source of V, J and clone size, and D and trimming were worked out from the DNA. The sample yields about 100,000 clones; approximately 86% were counted once. Clones ranked in the top ten supply under 2% of the sample.

For CDR1 and CDR2, the germline V gene (reference sequence) lists LGHDT and YNNKEL. V lost 7 bases and J lost 5 bases; the stretch between them is 11 bases long. The cysteine opens and the phenylalanine closes a CDR3 of 12 amino acids. Here the CDR3 DNA is all that survives: 36 bases in frame from base 1. This sample was included in a study of blood T cell repertoires in COVID-19 (dated by TCRdb to the early 2020s). Turning to the overall study: Samples from collaborators originated in the United States, Italy and Spain and spanned both the acute and convalescent phases of COVID-19. The prospective study material was composed of cDNA or gDNA derived from T cells, B-cell-depleted T cells, or PBMCs. Subjects who had been exposed to COVID-19, were actively infected with it, or had recovered from it provided the deeply sampled blood TCRbeta repertoires that made up the dataset. A freely available public database, intended as a resource for researchers studying the immune response to SARS-CoV-2, is where the repertoires were released. Samples came from the ongoing ImmuneRACE study (first 160 participants) plus 1,254 subjects from 6 global collaborators. The sample metadata nearly always contained a de-identified subject ID, COVID-19 status, age in years and sex. Where HLA class I and class II types were available, the types were taken from metadata supplied by the sample provider, not from assay-based typing.

Paper-wide results and their limitations: How much clinical and demographic metadata was included differed by source and by participant, and the metadata was provided uncurated.

Each collaborating institution followed its own protocols to collect whole blood in K2EDTA tubes. Collaborator samples were shipped for TCRbeta analysis as frozen whole blood, isolated PBMCs, or DNA extracted from either sample type. The receptor was isolated from an elderly man with acute or convalescent COVID-19. Sequencing used peripheral blood. The receptor chain draws on TRBV3-1 (or the pseudogene TRBV3-2) and TRBJ2-5; possibly the D gene is TRBD1, per 6 matching bases. Here is the DNA: TGTGCCAGCAAAGGGGGATCGGAGACCCAGTACTTC. Its translation is CASKGGSETQYF.